This T cell receptor beta chain came from a study of cytomegalovirus exposure and HLA in healthy donors. Looking at the study overall: Approximately 81% of 398 genotyped donors fell in the Caucasian-associated ancestry cluster.

The PCR employed 60 Vbeta primers together with 13 Jbeta primers. Sequencing was performed with immunoSEQ multiplex PCR; in TCRdb, only in-frame clones are kept and a portion is missing. The table lists around 170,000 clones, roughly 84% of them singletons. Study observations and caveats: TCR beta V segments were, for the most part, productive about 90% or about 30% of the time in an earlier analysis. A later analysis, which compared TCR beta chains of equal frequency, found the HLA-associated ones more clonally expanded. Relative to the approximately 700-donor mean, N-insertions were reportedly fewer in an Asian-associated ancestry cluster in a later analysis.

Turning to this clone: Antigen unknown.

Germline lookup yields CDR1 GTSNPN and CDR2 SVGIG (reference sequence). The CDR3 spans 13 residues. This chain uses TRBV30 with TRBJ2-5; maybe TRBD1 (6 bases). The tail of the sequence fits TRBJ2-7 better, so the J call may be wrong. Sequencing was performed on PBMCs. The sequence came from a boy younger than 10 in good health and CMV-seronegative. The CDR3 DNA reads TGTGCCTGGAGCATCGGACAGTCCTACGAGCAGTACTTC. It translates to CAWSIGQSYEQYF.